This T cell receptor (beta chain) was captured by sequencing in a study of blood T cells in healthy people across ages (dated by TCRdb to the mid-2010s). In terms of the full investigation: Template switching captured roughly one uniquely barcoded TCR beta cDNA molecule per two T cells in model experiments. Donors of different ages were randomly distributed across sequencing lanes to avoid experimental bias. Two additional independent replicas of 1 million unique cDNA reads from the same blood draw were analyzed for two donors (one aged 18 to 30 and one aged 80 or older). Donors were grouped into four age groups: young (average approximately 16 years), middle-aged (about 38), aged (around 60) and long-lived (around 80). Age-related changes in TCR beta repertoire diversity were measured in the study by deep sequencing normalized with unique cDNA molecular identifiers. General study outcomes and caveats: Bulk unsorted PBMC profiling prevented conclusive comparison of naive and antigen-experienced compartments. Total diversity estimates from one million sequenced T cells were considered lower bounds and underestimates. There was a strong correlation between observed TCR beta diversity and the percentage of naive T cells measured by flow cytometry. Compared with the aged group, more naive CD4+ T cells, fewer expanded clones and increased TCR diversity were shown by the long-lived group, suggesting age selection. Donor CMV infection status was unknown, potentially confounding age-related changes in expanded clonotypes. As age increased, observed TCR beta diversity per million T cells dropped in a roughly linear way, and a significant reduction was already evident by age about 36.

From cysteine to phenylalanine, the CDR3 is 16 amino acids long. Of all the DNA, just the CDR3 is kept, 48 bases in frame from base 1. For CDR1 and CDR2, the germline V gene lists MGHDK and SYGVNS. V is pruned by 0 bases and J by 11 bases, leaving 12 bases of the junction without a gene match. The donors were roughly 39 Caucasian individuals from Russia, aged roughly 6 to 100 years, who were systemically healthy. Each donor gave 8 to 10 milliliters of peripheral blood, drawn into EDTA-treated Vacutainer tubes. PBMCs were isolated by Ficoll-Paque density-gradient centrifugation, with at least 6.5 million obtained per sample. Trizol reagent was used to extract total RNA from the PBMCs, yielding at least 6 micrograms per sample. Naive CD45RAhigh/CD27high T cell percentages were measured by flow cytometry on a PBMC aliquot from every donor. Of note for this clonotype: Its specific antigen is unknown. No base quality information exists; no much larger clone differs at one position.

The library was obtained by 5' RACE. Instrument used: Illumina HiSeq 2500. The second PCR ran for roughly 7 to 12 cycles and used a J-beta primer mix along with a sample-barcoded 5' primer. A template-switch 5' adaptor carrying 12 random nucleotides introduced a unique molecular identifier onto each TCR beta cDNA molecule. At least 3 million CDR3-containing paired-end reads were obtained from each sample. First-strand cDNA was synthesized from all RNA with the Mint cDNA synthesis kit, primed by a TRBC-specific oligonucleotide. Following uracil-DNA glycosylase treatment, a first 18-cycle PCR with universal primers M1SS and BC2_uni_R was performed on all cDNA. In the source study's methods: For normalization, 1 million high-quality reads were randomly selected from each sample, with every read carrying a distinct molecular identifier. Instead of being binned into consensus sequences, reads with shared molecular identifiers were discarded. MiTCR, set to a Q25 quality threshold and the strictest error-elimination algorithm, was used for CDR3 identification, clonotype clustering and error correction. A nonparametric unseen species model with Euler transformation was used to estimate lower-bound total TCR beta diversity. Using fastp trimming at Q25 and MiXCR clonotype assembly, TCRdb reanalyzed the public sequencing data and kept in-frame beta chains. All rows with the same CDR3 protein become a single entry with the most common DNA and genes. The V and J calls and clone size come from TCRdb's table, not from the authors' own analysis. Recorded for this sample are about 1.8 million distinct CDR3 sequences; around half of them occurred a single time. The top ten constitute approximately 2.1% of the sample.

Sequenced input: blood. The sequence was collected from a middle-aged woman in good health. This receptor chain uses TRBV25-1 and TRBJ2-5; TRBD1 aligns with 10 central bases. Read as DNA, the sequence is TGTGCCAGCAGTGAATATATCGGACAGGGGGTGAATGAGCAGTACTTC. It translates as CASSEYIGQGVNEQYF.